This T cell receptor (beta chain) was sequenced for a study of blood T cells in healthy people across ages. The authors ran a second PCR of about 7 to 11 cycles using a sample-barcoded 5' primer and a J-beta primer mix. From the 5' RACE reads, TCRdb called clonotypes with MiXCR, one entry per CDR3 protein. The table shows 600,000 to 1,000,000 distinct CDR3 sequences, with around a quarter occurring only once. This clonotype has a handful of counts. This CDR3 contains 15 residues. Germline V lookup: CDR1 SGDLS, CDR2 YYNGEE. Trimming left V 3 bases short and J 7 bases short, with 19 bases between. This sample was shared with a second study, whose subject was T cells of mothers and their children.

Sequencing was performed on blood. This clonotype originated in a boy between 5 and 17 years old in good health. The rearrangement links TRBV9 to TRBJ2-5; tentative D call: TRBD2 (7 bases). The CDR3 region has the DNA TGTGCCAGCAGCGGGTCGGCGGGGGCCGGTTCGACCCAGTACTTC. It is translated as CASSGSAGAGSTQYF.